The clone carrying this TCR beta chain was seen only once. The data belong to a study of blood T cell repertoires in COVID-19. Across the whole study: There were acute and convalescent COVID-19 samples, and they came from the United States, Italy and Spain. The cDNA or gDNA used as material had been derived from T cells, B-cell-depleted T cells, or PBMCs.

Study processing details: Nucleated cell number was recorded as an estimate derived from reference gene primer amplification. Produced via immunoSEQ multiplex PCR; TCRdb's table is partial and in-frame only. V and J calls and clone size are those listed in that table; D and trimming were worked out from the DNA. This sample carries about 90,000 clones, 65% to 90% of them seen once, and the ten largest clones take about 1.8%. CDR1 is SGHTA, CDR2 FQGTGA, per germline. V lost 5 bases to trimming and J lost 2 bases; unmatched junction nucleotides: 6. CDR3 size: 15 residues. The V and J genes are TRBV7-3 and TRBJ2-3; 8 bases match TRBD1. Sequencing used peripheral blood. This sequence originates from an elderly man with acute or convalescent COVID-19. The CDR3 is CASSQTGDPTDTQYF. As DNA, the CDR3 is TGTGCCAGCAGCCAGACAGGGGACCCCACAGATACGCAGTATTTT.